This TCR beta chain was identified during a study of T cell responses to AZD1222 COVID-19 vaccine (dated by TCRdb to about 2021). At the level of the whole study: AZD1222 recipients whose second dose came at about 4 weeks and those whose second dose came at about 12 weeks were combined into one group, since spike-specific TCR depth and breadth did not differ between the two schedules. A total of 230 to 250 trial participants underwent TCR sequencing, of whom some 210 received two doses of AZD1222 and around 26 received two doses of the MenACWY control vaccine. Trial participants were enrolled by age into subgroups of 18-55, 56-69 and 70-plus years, and around 150, 29 and 61 TCR-sequenced participants, respectively, were included in these subgroups. What the authors observed across the whole study: Vaccine-associated CD4 TCRs spanned the whole spike protein, with dominant responses in regions 160-218 and 743-854. Because no day 14 peak-response samples were available, repertoires were characterized only after the peak T cell response. Participants were mostly white British and included more females than males, and it was suggested by the authors that clonal diversity may have been underestimated. Reportedly, close to half of the unique spike-specific TCRs recognized epitopes lying outside the regions that are mutated in the B.1.351 and B.1.1.7 variants. Conclusions about previously exposed vaccinees were limited because only six or seven AZD1222 recipients were SARS-CoV-2 seropositive at baseline. After two AZD1222 doses, spike-specific TCR breadth and depth were significantly higher than at day 0 and than in MenACWY recipients. The 56-69-year group was small, and its depth increase did not reach significance, likely because of low power.

A note on this clone: The antigen it recognizes is unknown. No base-level quality is on record; no much larger clone is a single base apart.

Read against the paper, the sample's time point label means: baseline before first vaccination. Samples from vaccinated people were obtained from the UK trials COV001 and COV002, which included a single-blind randomized controlled phase 2/3 trial of AZD1222 (ChAdOx1 nCoV-19) in healthy adults. For TCRbeta chain sequencing, PBMC samples were collected from trial participants at day 0 and at day 28 after the second dose. The CDR3 regions of human TCRbeta chains were subjected to immunosequencing. As for the authors' bioinformatics: Repertoire TCRs were checked for matches against a reference library of SARS-CoV-2-specific TCRs that had been generated using the MIRA antigen-specificity platform. Breadth meant the fraction of unique TCRs that were SARS-CoV-2-associated, whereas depth meant the fraction of total T cells that were SARS-CoV-2-associated. Each spike-specific TCR was assigned to its reactive spike region and to a CD4 or CD8 class using the MIRA data. Log10-transformed breadth and depth values were compared by one-way ANOVA with Sidak's multiple comparisons tests. As stored in TCRdb, this immuneACCESS dataset retains in-frame rearrangements with V and J assigned. A fraction of the clones does not appear; measured against another copy, unresolved V genes explain less than half of the discrepancy, and the remainder lacks a known reason. The V and J calls and clone size come from that table; D and trimming were worked out from the DNA. Recorded for this sample are under 170,000 clones; about 93% of them occurred a single time. The ten largest clones capture about 1.3% of the sample.

CDR1 and CDR2 are read off the germline V gene as KGHSH and LQKENI. V and J are truncated by 3 bases and 7 bases respectively, leaving an intervening sequence of 9 bases. From the cysteine through the phenylalanine, the CDR3 covers 12 amino acids. Just CDR3 DNA is preserved here, 36 bases in frame from base 1. The sample was peripheral blood, taken on day 0 of AZD1222 vaccination. This receptor was identified in an adult in good health. The rearrangement joined TRBV18 to TRBJ2-5; no D gene is confidently identified. The DNA sequence is given as TGTGCCAGCTCACCGGAGCGAGGGACCCAGTACTTC. This yields the protein CASSPERGTQYF.